This T cell receptor (beta chain) was captured in a study of cytomegalovirus exposure and HLA in healthy donors. Method: immunoSEQ multiplex PCR; TCRdb's copy keeps in-frame clones and lacks some. In the table there are some 290,000 clones, around 90% of which are singletons. On this clone: Its target is unknown. Other DNA sequences in this specimen translate into the identical CDR3.

Study outcomes and limitations: The study flagged some 170 TCR beta chains as cytomegalovirus-associated. Specificity for CMV antigens was confirmed in vitro for a few of the CMV-associated chains. Reports credit the classifier with highly specific, highly sensitive diagnosis of cytomegalovirus status.

The sequence was collected from a man aged 30 to 39 in good health and CMV-seronegative. Sequenced input: PBMCs.

The CDR3 region is CASSQVRGSQPQHF. DNA for the CDR3: TGCGCCAGCAGCCAAGTCAGGGGGTCCCAGCCCCAGCATTTT. The rearrangement links TRBV4-1 to TRBJ1-5; 7 nucleotides agree with TRBD1. The CDR3 runs 14 residues. V was pared by 1 base and J by 7 bases, with 4 bases of the junction left unmatched. Germline CDR1 and CDR2: MGHRA and YSYEKL.